The next 2 T cell receptor beta chains were all read from a single sample in a study of CD8 T cells in ankylosing spondylitis. From the 5' RACE reads, TCRdb called clonotypes with MiXCR, one entry per CDR3 protein. The sample consists of a few hundred thousand distinct CDR3 sequences, about 10% of them appearing once. Sequences were obtained from blood, either unsorted or a sorted T cell fraction (not recorded which). The receptors shown here come from a male donor with ankylosing spondylitis or in good health (not recorded which).

This chain joins TRBV28 and TRBJ2-7, with D possibly called TRBD1 or TRBD2 (5 bases each). This CDR3 contains 15 residues. Germline CDR1 is MDHEN and CDR2 is SYDVKM. Trimming stripped 5 bases from V and 3 bases from J, with 17 bases between. The CDR3 sequence: CASSPPRDPLYEQYF. The CDR3 coding sequence is TGTGCCAGCAGTCCCCCGAGGGACCCCCTCTACGAGCAGTACTTC.

This chain connects TRBV13 to TRBJ2-1; perhaps TRBD1 as D (6 bases). Per the germline V gene, CDR1 is PRHDT and CDR2 is FYEKMQ (reference sequence). This CDR3 is 13 amino acids long. Trimming took 4 bases from V and 5 from J, leaving 9 bases between them. CDR3 in amino acids: CASSWPGDNEQFF. CDR3 DNA: TGTGCCAGCAGCTGGCCAGGGGACAATGAGCAGTTCTTC.